Each of the 19 T cell receptor beta chains below was sequenced from the same sample in a study of blood T cell repertoires in COVID-19. Assay: immunoSEQ multiplex PCR; the TCRdb copy retains only in-frame clones and omits some. The top ten clones hold roughly 3.3% of a sample with 200,000 to 250,000 clones, 86% of them seen once. Sequencing used PBMCs or T cells enriched from blood (not recorded which). All receptors derive from a woman aged 45-60 years in a cohort exposed to, infected with or recovered from COVID-19 (not recorded which).

This chain joins TRBV4-1 and TRBJ2-7, with D unresolved. Germline V gene lookup returns CDR1 MGHRA and CDR2 YSYEKL. The CDR3 is 15 amino acids. Deletions cut 0 bases from V and 4 bases from J, with 13 bases between. The CDR3 nucleotides read TGCGCCAGCAGCCAAGATGGAGATTATCCGTACGAGCAGTACTTC. Encoded protein: CASSQDGDYPYEQYF.

The V and J genes are TRBV19 and TRBJ2-1; D perhaps matches TRBD2 (6 bases). Germline V gene data show CDR1 as LNHDA and CDR2 as SQIVND (reference sequence). The CDR3 is made up of 14 amino acids. The V and J ends lost 7 bases and 0 bases respectively, with 10 bases between them. As DNA, the CDR3 is TGTGCCAGTAAGGCGGGACCCTCCTACAATGAGCAGTTCTTC. Translating gives CASKAGPSYNEQFF. The full variable domain, its missing parts supplied by reference TRBV19 and TRBJ2-1, is DGGITQSPKYLFRKEGQNVTLSCEQNLNHDAMYWYRQDPGQGLRLIYYSQIVNDFQKGDIAEGYSVSREKKESFPLTVTSAQKNPTAFYLCASKAGPSYNEQFFGPGTRLTVL.

The chain carries TRBV27 and TRBJ2-2; 8 nucleotides agree with TRBD1. The V gene end was trimmed by 5 bases and the J gene end by 8 bases; junction bases not matched to a gene: 10. Germline assignment: CDR1 MNHEY and CDR2 SMNVEV (reference sequence). CDR3 length: 15 residues. CDR3 region: CASSPRDRSVGELFF. The CDR3 nucleotides are TGTGCCAGCAGTCCCAGGGACAGGAGTGTGGGGGAGCTGTTTTTT.

The V gene is TRBV4-2, the J gene TRBJ2-7; D perhaps matches TRBD2 (6 bases). The germline V and J ends were trimmed by 1 base and 1 base, with 14 bases remaining between them. CDR1 and CDR2 from the germline V gene are LGHNA and YNFKEQ. There are 16 residues in the CDR3. Here the CDR3 reads CASSQVRGGVSYEQYF. The DNA of the CDR3 is TGTGCCAGCAGCCAAGTGCGGGGTGGAGTTTCCTACGAGCAGTACTTC.

The chain combines TRBV7-9 with TRBJ1-5; the match to TRBD1 covers 8 bases. Losses at the gene ends were 1 base for V and 6 bases for J; bases not matched to a gene: 5. Germline CDR1 and CDR2: SEHNR and FQNEAQ (reference sequence). This CDR3 is built from 15 residues. The CDR3 protein is CASSLDLRGLQPQHF. The CDR3 nucleotides are TGTGCCAGCAGCTTAGATCTCAGGGGGCTTCAGCCCCAGCATTTT.

The rearrangement uses TRBV6-5 and TRBJ2-2, with TRBD1 matching over 7 bases. V lost 2 bases and J lost 5; bases outside the gene matches: 8. The length of the CDR3 is 16 residues. Germline V CDR1 and CDR2: MNHEY, SVGAGI. CDR3 DNA sequence: TGTGCCAGCAGTTACATCGGCAGGGGGAAAACCGGGGAGCTGTTTTTT. Protein: CASSYIGRGKTGELFF.

The chain carries TRBV7-9 and TRBJ1-4; TRBD1 agrees at 9 bases. The germline V gene encodes CDR1 SEHNR and CDR2 FQNEAQ (reference sequence). Losses at the gene ends were 1 base for V and 6 bases for J; bases not matched to a gene: 3. The CDR3 is 15 amino acids. The CDR3 DNA follows: TGTGCCAGCAGCTTAGAGGGACAGGGATATGAAAAACTGTTTTTT. Its protein is CASSLEGQGYEKLFF.

V gene TRBV10-3 combines with J gene TRBJ2-3; 7 nucleotides align to TRBD1. The V and J ends lost 7 bases and 0 bases, in that order; junction bases with no gene match: 7. The CDR3 has 15 residues. Germline V gene data show CDR1 as ENHRY and CDR2 as SYGVKD. This chain's CDR3 is CAINLGQRSTDTQYF. The CDR3 DNA is TGTGCCATCAATCTGGGACAGCGAAGCACAGATACGCAGTATTTT.

The CDR3 region is CAWSVRGLDEQYF. CDR3 nucleotides: TGTGCCTGGAGTGTGCGGGGACTTGACGAGCAGTACTTC. The V and J genes are TRBV30 and TRBJ2-7; D might be TRBD2 (6 bases). The germline CDR1 and CDR2 sequences are GTSNPN and SVGIG (reference sequence). V was pared by 0 bases and J by 5 bases, with 11 bases between. The CDR3 consists of 13 residues.

V and J are TRBV7-8 and TRBJ2-5; D might be TRBD2 (7 bases). The CDR3 loop spans 15 amino acids. In germline, CDR1 is SGHVS, CDR2 FQNEAQ. Trimming removed 2 bases at V and 4 bases at J, with 14 bases between. CDR3 loop: CASSLLRGALETQYF. In DNA form, the CDR3 reads TGTGCCAGCAGCTTATTACGGGGGGCCCTAGAGACCCAGTACTTC.

J is TRBJ2-7 and V is TRBV3-1 (or the pseudogene TRBV3-2); unclear D gene. CDR1 and CDR2 from the germline V gene are LGHDT and YNNKEL (reference sequence). The length of the CDR3 is 11 residues. V lost 4 bases and J 7 bases, leaving 8 bases between the germline ends. The CDR3 bases are TGTGCCAGCAGCCGACTTGGAGAGCAGTACTTC. This translates into CASSRLGEQYF.

This clone was counted a few times. This rearrangement joins TRBV2 to TRBJ2-5; D uncertain. The ends were cut back, 6 bases at V and 5 bases at J, with 16 bases in the middle. The CDR3 consists of 14 residues. Germline V gene lookup returns CDR1 SNHLY and CDR2 FYNNEI. CDR3 DNA sequence: TGTGCCAGCAGGGTGGCCGTACCCACGGAGACCCAGTACTTC. The encoded protein is CASRVAVPTETQYF.

The CDR3 here is CASSLGGLGGYTF. DNA of the CDR3: TGTGCCAGCAGCTTAGGGGGACTGGGTGGCTACACCTTC. The chain recombines TRBV7-2 with TRBJ1-2; D possibly corresponds to TRBD1 (5 bases). The CDR3 has 13 amino acids. Germline-derived CDR1 and CDR2 are SGHTA and FQGNSA. Trimming removed 1 base from V and 7 bases from J, with 10 bases in between.

The chain carries TRBV6-5 and TRBJ2-7, with a possible D match to TRBD2 (5 bases). The CDR3 spans 11 residues. The germline V gene has CDR1 MNHEY and CDR2 SVGAGI. The germline V and J ends were trimmed by 6 bases and 8 bases, with 11 bases remaining between them. The CDR3, as DNA: TGTGCCAGCAGACTCTCCGGGAAGCAGTACTTC. Its protein product is CASRLSGKQYF.

The CDR3 loop reads CASSLGQGIQPQHF. In nucleotides, the CDR3 is TGTGCCAGCAGCCTGGGACAGGGAATTCAGCCCCAGCATTTT. This rearrangement joins TRBV3-1 (or the pseudogene TRBV3-2) to TRBJ1-5, with 9 nucleotides matching TRBD1. V dropped 4 bases and J dropped 6; count of bases not matched to a gene: 4. The CDR3 loop spans 14 amino acids. CDR1 and CDR2 (germline): LGHDT, YNNKEL (reference sequence).

The genes are TRBV7-9 and TRBJ2-1; 9 nucleotides agree with TRBD1. The CDR3 is 13 residues long. V gave up 4 bases and J gave up 8 bases; unmatched junction bases: 3. CDR1 is SEHNR, CDR2 FQNEAQ, per germline (reference sequence). Here the CDR3 DNA reads TGTGCCAGCAGCTGGGACAGGGCCGATGAGCAGTTCTTC. As protein: CASSWDRADEQFF.

This sequence joins TRBV7-9 and TRBJ2-2; a possible D gene is TRBD2 (7 bases). The germline V gene encodes CDR1 SEHNR and CDR2 FQNEAQ (reference sequence). The CDR3 sequence is 15 residues long. V lost 5 bases, J lost 8 bases, and 18 bases lay in between. The CDR3 loop reads CASSPPGGRSGELFF. CDR3 bases: TGTGCCAGCAGCCCTCCGGGGGGCCGGTCTGGGGAGCTGTTTTTT.

V usage is TRBV29-1 and J usage is TRBJ1-1; TRBD1 matches 9 bases. This CDR3 is 13 amino acids long. Trimming at V came to 6 bases and at J to 7 bases, leaving 9 bases not matched to a gene. The germline CDR1 and CDR2 sequences are SQVTM and ANQGSEA. DNA for the CDR3: TGCAGCGTCGCCCAACAGGGGGCTGGTGAAGCTTTCTTT. Translating it yields CSVAQQGAGEAFF.

The V gene is TRBV3-1 (or the pseudogene TRBV3-2), the J gene TRBJ2-6; 8 bases line up with TRBD2. The CDR3 covers 18 residues. V was pared by 7 bases and J by 2 bases, with 13 bases of the junction left unmatched. The germline V gene has CDR1 LGHDT and CDR2 YNNKEL (reference sequence). As DNA, the CDR3 is TGTGCCAGCACCTGGGGTCTAGCGGGTATCCCTGGGGCCAACGTCCTGACTTTC. This gives the protein CASTWGLAGIPGANVLTF.